The rows below give T cell receptor beta chains drawn from one sample of a study of blood T cell repertoires in COVID-19. The data were produced by immunoSEQ multiplex PCR, yet TCRdb's version contains in-frame clones alone and is incomplete. The sample yields 180,000 or so clones, nearly 90% seen once. The sample consisted of PBMCs or T cells enriched from blood (not recorded which). These receptors all stem from a woman in her 40s with acute COVID-19. Both conserved end residues are part of each CDR3. The D gene is left open where the match is weak. Part of the rows lack a size; the others show once, few, many or a class for expanded clones.

j_call d_call v_call clone_size cdr3_aa cdr3_nt
TRBJ2-1 TRBD2 TRBV18 - CASSPWGLSGSGSYNEQFF TGTGCCAGCTCACCATGGGGGCTTAGCGGGAGTGGGTCCTACAATGAGCAGTTCTTC
TRBJ2-7 - TRBV2 - CASSLKLYEQYF TGTGCCAGCAGCCTGAAACTCTACGAGCAGTACTTC
TRBJ1-1 - TRBV29-1 few CSVEDFTLDMNTEAFF TGCAGCGTTGAAGACTTTACTTTGGACATGAACACTGAAGCTTTCTTT
TRBJ2-3 - TRBV27 once CASRTTGADTQYF TGTGCCAGCAGGACTACGGGAGCAGATACGCAGTATTTT
TRBJ2-6 TRBD1 TRBV13 - CASSLDPGGTSGANVLTF TGTGCCAGCAGCTTAGATCCAGGGGGCACCTCTGGGGCCAACGTCCTGACTTTC
TRBJ1-2 - TRBV7-9 - CASSLPGGGYTF TGTGCCAGCAGCTTACCTGGGGGGGGCTACACCTTC
TRBJ2-3 TRBD2 TRBV20-1 once CSASFGTGGVIDTQYF TGCAGTGCTAGTTTTGGAACCGGGGGGGTCATAGATACGCAGTATTTT
TRBJ2-2 - TRBV28 - CASSRRGRTGELFF TGTGCCAGCAGTCGGCGGGGGCGGACCGGGGAGCTGTTTTTT
TRBJ1-1 - TRBV6-5 - CASSYGGANTEAFF TGTGCCAGCAGTTATGGGGGGGCGAACACTGAAGCTTTCTTT
TRBJ2-7 - TRBV5-1 - CASSLEAGVHEQYF TGCGCCAGCAGCTTGGAAGCAGGGGTCCACGAGCAGTACTTC
TRBJ1-1 - TRBV4-1 - CASSQDRAEAFF TGCGCCAGCAGCCAAGATCGGGCTGAAGCTTTCTTT
TRBJ2-6 - TRBV5-4 - CASSLGLLSGANVLTF TGTGCCAGCAGCTTAGGACTGCTTTCCGGGGCCAACGTCCTGACTTTC
TRBJ2-3 - TRBV7-9 - CASSSEGSADTQYF TGTGCCAGCAGCTCGGAGGGGTCGGCAGATACGCAGTATTTT
TRBJ1-1 - TRBV12-2 once CASRLATQGYTEAFF TGTGCAAGTCGCTTAGCCACCCAGGGTTACACTGAAGCTTTCTTT
TRBJ2-1 - TRBV3-1/TRBV3-2 - CASSQTIAPAADEQFF TGTGCCAGCAGCCAAACAATCGCGCCGGCGGCGGATGAGCAGTTCTTC
TRBJ1-5 TRBD1 TRBV2 - CASSEALRTGARNQPQHF TGTGCCAGCAGTGAAGCGCTTAGGACAGGGGCGAGAAATCAGCCCCAGCATTTT
TRBJ2-3 TRBD1 TRBV30 - CAWSVEGGWTDTQYF TGTGCCTGGAGTGTAGAAGGGGGCTGGACAGATACGCAGTATTTT
TRBJ2-7 TRBD1 TRBV5-4 - CASSPGQGIFEQYF TGTGCCAGCAGCCCGGGACAGGGGATTTTCGAGCAGTACTTC
TRBJ2-3 TRBD1 TRBV27 few CASSLSRTGGTDTQYF TGTGCCAGCAGTTTATCGAGGACAGGGGGGACAGATACGCAGTATTTT
TRBJ2-7 - TRBV27 - CASRWGERVNEQYF TGTGCCAGCAGGTGGGGGGAACGGGTCAACGAGCAGTACTTC
TRBJ1-1 - TRBV5-8 - CASSPPREVGTEAFF TGTGCCAGCAGCCCCCCTAGGGAGGTCGGCACTGAAGCTTTCTTT
TRBJ2-5 - TRBV7-2 - CASSRQETQYF TGTGCCAGCAGCCGTCAAGAGACCCAGTACTTC
TRBJ1-5 TRBD1 TRBV19 - CASRSTGTSNQPQHF TGTGCCAGTAGGTCGACAGGGACAAGCAATCAGCCCCAGCATTTT
TRBJ1-2 - TRBV15 - CATSRDGRGDYGYTF TGTGCCACCAGCAGAGATGGCAGGGGTGACTATGGCTACACCTTC
TRBJ2-3 TRBD1 TRBV11-3 - CASSLGTDTPDTQYF TGTGCCAGCAGCTTGGGGACAGATACACCAGATACGCAGTATTTT
TRBJ2-5 - TRBV6-1 - CASSELGYGEETQYF TGTGCCAGCAGTGAACTCGGCTACGGGGAAGAGACCCAGTACTTC
TRBJ2-2 - TRBV4-3 - CASSPLGRGPAELFF TGCGCCAGCAGCCCCCTCGGGCGGGGTCCGGCGGAGCTGTTTTTT
TRBJ2-1 - TRBV29-1 few CSVREMLGRNEQFF TGCAGCGTTAGGGAGATGCTAGGGAGAAATGAGCAGTTCTTC
TRBJ2-1 TRBD2 TRBV2 - CASSVTSGSYNEQFF TGTGCCAGCAGTGTAACTAGCGGTTCCTACAATGAGCAGTTCTTC
TRBJ2-1 TRBD2 TRBV14 - CASSQGIGTSGSGPYNEQFF TGTGCCAGCAGCCAAGGGATTGGGACTAGCGGGAGTGGCCCCTACAATGAGCAGTTCTTC
TRBJ2-4 - TRBV5-6 - CASTGPRDTLAKNIQYF TGTGCCAGCACCGGACCCCGGGACACACTAGCCAAAAACATTCAGTACTTC
TRBJ2-7 - TRBV15 few CATSRGGEQYF TGTGCCACCAGCAGAGGCGGCGAGCAGTACTTC
TRBJ2-2 TRBD2 TRBV29-1 - CSGGTSSGELFF TGCAGCGGAGGGACTAGCTCCGGGGAGCTGTTTTTT
TRBJ1-2 - TRBV19 - CASSSQVDLYGYTF TGTGCCAGTAGTTCACAGGTTGATCTTTATGGCTACACCTTC
TRBJ1-6 TRBD1 TRBV28 - CASSLGDRDDSPLHF TGTGCCAGCAGTTTGGGGGACAGGGACGATTCACCCCTCCACTTT
TRBJ2-2 TRBD1 TRBV5-4 - CASSWDSKNTGELFF TGTGCCAGCAGCTGGGACAGTAAGAACACCGGGGAGCTGTTTTTT
TRBJ1-2 - TRBV5-3 - CARSLGGQSYGYTF TGTGCCAGAAGCTTGGGTGGACAGAGCTATGGCTACACCTTC
TRBJ1-1 - TRBV18 - CASSPGNRAVTEAFF TGTGCCAGCTCACCCGGTAACAGGGCGGTCACTGAAGCTTTCTTT